These T cell receptor beta chains were read from a single sample in a study of blood T cell repertoires in COVID-19. Assay: immunoSEQ multiplex PCR; the TCRdb copy retains only in-frame clones and omits some. This sample has 350,000 or so clones, with about nine tenths found just once. What was sequenced was peripheral blood. Receptors were obtained from a woman in her fifties or sixties with COVID-19, enrolled during active disease. The CDR3 runs from the conserved cysteine through the conserved F or W. The order of the fields is CDR3 protein, CDR3 length, V gene, J gene.

cdr3_aa: CASSLDPSGERFF; cdr3_length: 13; v_call: TRBV11-2; j_call: TRBJ2-1
cdr3_aa: CASSGTASYGYTF; cdr3_length: 13; v_call: TRBV2; j_call: TRBJ1-2
cdr3_aa: CASSFAGTGGSGNTIYF; cdr3_length: 17; v_call: TRBV7-2; j_call: TRBJ1-3
cdr3_aa: CASSSGDLNTGELFF; cdr3_length: 15; v_call: TRBV19; j_call: TRBJ2-2
cdr3_aa: CASSHGGGAEQYF; cdr3_length: 13; v_call: TRBV3-1/TRBV3-2; j_call: TRBJ2-7
cdr3_aa: CASRGAGALGGELFF; cdr3_length: 15; v_call: TRBV28; j_call: TRBJ2-2
cdr3_aa: CASSLQRGYSGNTIYF; cdr3_length: 16; v_call: TRBV7-9; j_call: TRBJ1-3
cdr3_aa: CASSDPGHTNEKLFF; cdr3_length: 15; v_call: TRBV5-1; j_call: TRBJ1-4
cdr3_aa: CASSMGGQGLYGYTF; cdr3_length: 15; v_call: TRBV19; j_call: TRBJ1-2
cdr3_aa: CASSYSKVGSDYGYTF; cdr3_length: 16; v_call: TRBV6-6; j_call: TRBJ1-2
cdr3_aa: CASSLGWGGDGYTF; cdr3_length: 14; v_call: TRBV5-4; j_call: TRBJ1-2
cdr3_aa: CASSRDIHEQYF; cdr3_length: 12; v_call: TRBV6-5; j_call: TRBJ2-7
cdr3_aa: CASSLTANSPLHF; cdr3_length: 13; v_call: TRBV27; j_call: TRBJ1-6
cdr3_aa: CASSLQNPDTQYF; cdr3_length: 13; v_call: TRBV5-1; j_call: TRBJ2-3
cdr3_aa: CASSQESQGGTNYGYTF; cdr3_length: 17; v_call: TRBV4-1; j_call: TRBJ1-2
cdr3_aa: CASTSTSAGSTASSYEQYF; cdr3_length: 19; v_call: TRBV28; j_call: TRBJ2-7
cdr3_aa: CASSREVGAYEQYF; cdr3_length: 14; v_call: TRBV5-1; j_call: TRBJ2-7
cdr3_aa: CASGRNEQFF; cdr3_length: 10; v_call: TRBV6-6; j_call: TRBJ2-1
cdr3_aa: CAWSTAGTGGNYGYTF; cdr3_length: 16; v_call: TRBV30; j_call: TRBJ1-2
cdr3_aa: CASSPLTGNPEAFF; cdr3_length: 14; v_call: TRBV27; j_call: TRBJ1-1
cdr3_aa: CASGGQGLGGYTF; cdr3_length: 13; v_call: TRBV28; j_call: TRBJ1-2
cdr3_aa: CASSYSAGDGYTF; cdr3_length: 13; v_call: TRBV7-3; j_call: TRBJ1-2
cdr3_aa: CASSLAGGADTQYF; cdr3_length: 14; v_call: TRBV7-7; j_call: TRBJ2-3
cdr3_aa: CASSQDTGEKLFF; cdr3_length: 13; v_call: TRBV5-1; j_call: TRBJ1-4
cdr3_aa: CASSRPGQGTQYF; cdr3_length: 13; v_call: TRBV12-3/TRBV12-4; j_call: TRBJ2-5
cdr3_aa: CASRLGQNYGYTF; cdr3_length: 13; v_call: TRBV3-1/TRBV3-2; j_call: TRBJ1-2
cdr3_aa: CAIRRDVASPLHF; cdr3_length: 13; v_call: TRBV2; j_call: TRBJ1-6